Given below is one T cell receptor (beta chain) in context. Its antigen has not been determined. No much larger clone is present one base from it, and per-base qualities are unavailable. The CDR3 runs 14 amino acids, cysteine and phenylalanine included. Of all the DNA, just the CDR3 is kept, 42 bases in frame from base 1. V loses 1 base of germline sequence and J loses 2 bases, and the interval between the two ends is 9 bases. From the germline V gene (reference sequence), CDR1 is LNHDA and CDR2 is SQIVND. The data stem from a study of blood T cell repertoires in COVID-19 (dated by TCRdb to the early 2020s). For context, the study as a whole: Collaborator samples came from the United States, Italy and Spain and covered acute and convalescent phases of COVID-19. The samples were drawn from two sources: the first 160 participants of the ongoing ImmuneRACE study, and 950 to 1,500 subjects contributed by 6 global collaborators. Sample metadata almost always included a de-identified subject ID, COVID-19 status, age in years and sex. The repertoires were made available in a free public database intended to serve as a resource for research on the immune response to SARS-CoV-2. HLA class I and class II types, where available, came from metadata supplied by the sample provider rather than from assay-based typing. The prospective study material was composed of cDNA or gDNA derived from T cells, B-cell-depleted T cells, or PBMCs. Subjects who had been exposed to COVID-19, were actively infected with it, or had recovered from it provided the deeply sampled blood TCRbeta repertoires that made up the dataset. What the study reported, not specific to this receptor: The amount of clinical and demographic metadata varied by source and participant and was provided uncurated.

TCRbeta CDR3 regions were amplified from genomic DNA by means of the immunoSEQ Assay, a bias-controlled multiplex PCR. Per the original workflow: Nucleated cell counts per sample were estimated from amplification of reference gene primers within the assay. Sequence reads were collapsed and filtered to measure the absolute abundance of every unique TCRbeta CDR3 rearrangement. Productive Simpson clonality was computed per sample as the square root of Simpson's diversity index over productive rearrangements. Imported from immuneACCESS, the table was reduced by TCRdb to in-frame sequences with V and J called. These copies leave out some clones; in studies compared against another copy, an unresolved V gene accounts for under half, and the cause of the remainder is not known. V and J calls plus clone size are reproduced from that table; the DNA served to infer D and trimming. The sample records about 300,000 clones, approximately 86% of which are singletons. The ten largest clones add up to approximately 8.8% of the sample.

Each collaborating institution followed its own protocols to collect whole blood in K2EDTA tubes. For TCRbeta analysis, collaborators shipped samples in one of three forms: frozen whole blood, isolated PBMCs, or DNA extracted from either of those sample types. Here the chain combines TRBV19 and TRBJ2-7, with a weak D call of TRBD1 (5 bases match). The source of this sequence is a man younger than 35 with active or convalescent COVID-19. The source material was peripheral blood. The CDR3 protein: CASSIGRQPYEQYF. The nucleotides are TGTGCCAGTAGTATAGGCAGACAGCCCTACGAGCAGTACTTC.